Listed here are 12 T cell receptor beta chains from one sample, sequenced in a study of blood T cell repertoires in COVID-19. The table came from immunoSEQ multiplex PCR; TCRdb's copy has only in-frame clones and leaves some out. Of roughly 250,000 clones in the sample, approximately 88% were seen once. Sequenced: peripheral blood. The origin of the receptors is a young woman with acute or convalescent COVID-19.

The J gene is TRBJ1-5, the V gene TRBV19; maybe TRBD1 (6 bases). The length of the CDR3 is 17 residues. The germline V gene encodes CDR1 LNHDA and CDR2 SQIVND (reference sequence). V gave up 5 bases and J gave up 1 base, with 18 bases separating them. The CDR3 DNA sequence: TGTGCCAGTAGTGCCCGGGGAGCCACAGGGAGCAATCAGCCCCAGCATTTT. Protein: CASSARGATGSNQPQHF. Together with reference TRBV19 and TRBJ1-5, the CDR3 gives the full variable domain: DGGITQSPKYLFRKEGQNVTLSCEQNLNHDAMYWYRQDPGQGLRLIYYSQIVNDFQKGDIAEGYSVSREKKESFPLTVTSAQKNPTAFYLCASSARGATGSNQPQHFGDGTRLSIL.

Here the CDR3 reads CASSVDRVNSPLHF. CDR3 coding DNA: TGTGCCAGCAGTGTGGACAGGGTCAATTCACCCCTCCACTTT. The J gene is TRBJ1-6, the V gene TRBV6-4; 8 bases align to TRBD1. There are 14 residues in the CDR3. V was clipped by 4 bases and J by 7 bases; unmatched bases: 3. The V gene's germline CDR1 is MRHNA and CDR2 SNTAGT.

The genes are TRBV19 and TRBJ1-2; 9 bases map to TRBD1. With 6 bases clipped from V and 8 bases from J, the junction kept 13 bases outside the gene matches. The CDR3 has 15 residues. Germline loops: CDR1 LNHDA, CDR2 SQIVND (reference sequence). The CDR3 reads CASRGQGFFVEGYTF. The CDR3 DNA follows: TGTGCCAGTAGGGGACAGGGTTTTTTTGTCGAGGGCTACACCTTC.

This clone was seen only once. The chain is built from TRBV7-9 and TRBJ1-4; TRBD1 might be the D (5 bases). The V end lost 1 base, the J end lost 4 bases, and 10 bases lay between the germline ends. This CDR3 is built from 15 residues. Per germline, CDR1 SEHNR and CDR2 FQNEAQ (reference sequence). The CDR3 bases are TGTGCCAGCAGCTTAGTACAGGAGGGTAATGAAAAACTGTTTTTT. Translating it yields CASSLVQEGNEKLFF.

The V and J genes are TRBV7-8 and TRBJ2-3, with unresolved D. The CDR3 contains 12 residues. V was cut by 1 base and J by 6 bases, with 5 bases left in between. From germline, CDR1 is SGHVS and CDR2 FQNEAQ. The CDR3 sequence is CASSLVYDTQYF. CDR3 nucleotides: TGTGCCAGCAGCTTAGTTTATGATACGCAGTATTTT.

This clone showed up just a few times. The chain uses TRBV9 and TRBJ2-1, with 7 nucleotides matching TRBD2. Trimming at V came to 0 bases and at J to 8 bases, leaving 5 bases not matched to a gene. This CDR3 contains 14 residues. Germline V CDR1 and CDR2: SGDLS, YYNGEE. The CDR3 reads CASSVGRESDEQFF. DNA for the CDR3: TGTGCCAGCAGCGTAGGGCGGGAGTCCGATGAGCAGTTCTTC.

The chain uses TRBV9 and TRBJ2-2; 8 bases are a match to TRBD2. V lost 2 bases, J lost 3 bases, and 6 bases stayed unmatched. There are 16 residues in the CDR3. Germline loops: CDR1 SGDLS, CDR2 YYNGEE. The CDR3 region has the DNA TGTGCCAGCAGCGTGAGTAGCGGGACCTACACCGGGGAGCTGTTTTTT. It yields the protein CASSVSSGTYTGELFF.

The chain couples TRBV5-6 to TRBJ1-4; 7 nucleotides agree with TRBD1. Germline V CDR1 and CDR2: SGHDT, YYEEEE. The CDR3 consists of 15 residues. With V trimmed by 4 bases and J by 0 bases, 3 bases remained unmatched. CDR3 in DNA: TGTGCCAGCAGCCAGACAGGGTCAACTAATGAAAAACTGTTTTTT. It translates to CASSQTGSTNEKLFF.

The chain carries TRBV5-1 and TRBJ2-1; 7 bases agree with TRBD2. Germline loops: CDR1 SGHRS, CDR2 YFSETQ. CDR3 length: 16 residues. The V and J ends lost 4 bases and 3 bases, in that order; junction bases with no gene match: 10. This CDR3 reads CASSGGLSGLYNEQFF. CDR3 bases: TGCGCCAGCAGCGGGGGACTATCGGGGCTCTACAATGAGCAGTTCTTC.

The J gene is TRBJ2-1, the V gene TRBV28; possible D gene TRBD2, 5 bases. Trimming took off 2 bases at V and 5 bases at J, with 10 bases between the two ends. The CDR3 is made up of 14 amino acids. Germline V gene data show CDR1 as MDHEN and CDR2 as SYDVKM. CDR3 nucleotide sequence: TGTGCCAGCAGTTTAAGGCGGGTTAACAATGAGCAGTTCTTC. Its protein is CASSLRRVNNEQFF.

There are a few counts of this clone. The chain joins TRBV7-2 to TRBJ2-2; unclear D gene. Trimming took off 4 bases at V and 3 bases at J, with 3 bases between the two ends. CDR3 length: 12 residues. CDR1 is SGHTA and CDR2 is FQGNSA in the germline V gene. CDR3 nucleotides: TGTGCCAGCAGCTCTTACACCGGGGAGCTGTTTTTT. Translating gives CASSSYTGELFF.

The chain links TRBV11-2 to TRBJ2-1; TRBD2 agrees at 8 bases. The CDR3 spans 15 residues. Per germline, CDR1 SGHAT and CDR2 FQNNGV. J was trimmed by 5 bases and V by 4 bases; bases with no gene match: 7. The CDR3 nucleotides are TGTGCCAGCAGCTACCAAGCGGGAGTCCACAATGAGCAGTTCTTC. This codes for CASSYQAGVHNEQFF.